This TCR beta chain was obtained from a study of blood T cell repertoires in COVID-19. Clones were read by immunoSEQ multiplex PCR, and TCRdb kept only the in-frame ones, dropping some. The table has about 95,000 clones, roughly 80% seen once; the top ten hold about 23%. This CDR3 spans 16 amino acids. V was trimmed by 6 bases and J by 0 bases, leaving 17 bases between them. Germline V gives CDR1 KGHSH, CDR2 LQKENI. This clone was detected only a few times. The receptor was derived from an elderly man with active or convalescent COVID-19. The chain links TRBV18 to TRBJ1-1, with a possible D match to TRBD1 (6 bases). The specimen sequenced was peripheral blood. The CDR3 protein is CASSPWGGALNTEAFF. The CDR3 bases are TGTGCCAGCTCCCCGTGGGGGGGGGCTTTGAACACTGAAGCTTTCTTT. Combining the CDR3 with reference TRBV18 and TRBJ1-1 gives the whole variable domain NAGVMQNPRHLVRRRGQEARLRCSPMKGHSHVYWYRQLPEEGLKFMVYLQKENIIDESGMPKERFSAEFPKEGPSILRIQQVVRGDSAAYFCASSPWGGALNTEAFFGQGTRLTVV.